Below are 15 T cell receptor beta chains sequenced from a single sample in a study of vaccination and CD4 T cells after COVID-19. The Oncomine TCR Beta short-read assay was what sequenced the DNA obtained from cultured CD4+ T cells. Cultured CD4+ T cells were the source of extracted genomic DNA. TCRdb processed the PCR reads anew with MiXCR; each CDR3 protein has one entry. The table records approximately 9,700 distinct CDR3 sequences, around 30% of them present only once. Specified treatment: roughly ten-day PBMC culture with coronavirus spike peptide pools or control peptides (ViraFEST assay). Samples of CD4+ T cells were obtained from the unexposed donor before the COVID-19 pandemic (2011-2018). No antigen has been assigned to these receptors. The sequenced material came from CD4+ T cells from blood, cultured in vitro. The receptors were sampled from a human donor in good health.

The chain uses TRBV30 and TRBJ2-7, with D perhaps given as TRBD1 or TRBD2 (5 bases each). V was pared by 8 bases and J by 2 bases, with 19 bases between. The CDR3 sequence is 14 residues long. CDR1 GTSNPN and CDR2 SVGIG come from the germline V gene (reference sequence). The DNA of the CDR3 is TGTGCCGGGGCTCGCGGGCAGATCCCCTACGAGCAGTACTTC. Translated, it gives CAGARGQIPYEQYF.

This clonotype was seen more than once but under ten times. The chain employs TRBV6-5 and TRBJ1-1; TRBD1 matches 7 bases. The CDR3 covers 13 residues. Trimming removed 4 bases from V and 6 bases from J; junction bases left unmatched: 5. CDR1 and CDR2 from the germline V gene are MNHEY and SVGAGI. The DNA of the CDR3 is TGTGCCAGCAGTTTCGAAGGGGGCGCTGAAGCTTTCTTT. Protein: CASSFEGGAEAFF.

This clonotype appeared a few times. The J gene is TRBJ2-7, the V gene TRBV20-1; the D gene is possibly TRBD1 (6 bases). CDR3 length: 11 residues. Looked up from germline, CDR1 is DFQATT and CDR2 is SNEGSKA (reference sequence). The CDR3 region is CRVLQGYEQYF. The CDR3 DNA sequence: TGCAGGGTCCTACAGGGCTACGAGCAGTACTTC.

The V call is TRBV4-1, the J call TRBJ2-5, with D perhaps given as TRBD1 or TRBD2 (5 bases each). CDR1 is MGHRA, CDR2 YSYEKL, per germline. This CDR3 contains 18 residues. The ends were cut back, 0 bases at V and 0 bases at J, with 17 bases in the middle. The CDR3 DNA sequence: TGCGCCAGCAGCCAAGATCGGATGGGGGAGAAAGACCAAGAGACCCAGTACTTC. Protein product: CASSQDRMGEKDQETQYF.

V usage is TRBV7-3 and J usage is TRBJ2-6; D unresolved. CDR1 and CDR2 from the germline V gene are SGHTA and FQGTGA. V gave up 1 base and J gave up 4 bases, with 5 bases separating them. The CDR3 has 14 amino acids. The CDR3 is CASSLMGGANVLTF. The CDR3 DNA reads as TGTGCCAGCAGCTTAATGGGCGGGGCCAACGTCCTGACTTTC.

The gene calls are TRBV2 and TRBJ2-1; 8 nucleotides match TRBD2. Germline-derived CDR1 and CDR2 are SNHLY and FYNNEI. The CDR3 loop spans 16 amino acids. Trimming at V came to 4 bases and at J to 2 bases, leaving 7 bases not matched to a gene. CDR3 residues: CASSGPAGVTYNEQFF. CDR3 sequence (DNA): TGTGCCAGCAGTGGTCCAGCGGGAGTCACCTACAATGAGCAGTTCTTC. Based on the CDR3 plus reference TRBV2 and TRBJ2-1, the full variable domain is EPEVTQTPSHQVTQMGQEVILRCVPISNHLYFYWYRQILGQKVEFLVSFYNNEISEKSEIFDDQFSVERPDGSNFTLKIRSTKLEDSAMYFCASSGPAGVTYNEQFFGPGTRLTVL.

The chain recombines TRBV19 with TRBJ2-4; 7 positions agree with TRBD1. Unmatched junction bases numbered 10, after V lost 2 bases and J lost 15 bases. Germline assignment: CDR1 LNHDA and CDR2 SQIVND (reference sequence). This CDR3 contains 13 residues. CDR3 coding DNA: TGTGCCAGTAGTATAAGGGGGCCAAGGGTTTGGTACTTC. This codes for CASSIRGPRVWYF.

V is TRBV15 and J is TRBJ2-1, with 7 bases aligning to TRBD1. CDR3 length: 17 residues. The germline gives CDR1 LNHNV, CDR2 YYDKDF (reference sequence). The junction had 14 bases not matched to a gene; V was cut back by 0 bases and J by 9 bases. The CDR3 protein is CATSRETGTDYRGEQFF. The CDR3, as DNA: TGTGCCACCAGCAGAGAAACCGGGACAGACTATCGGGGTGAGCAGTTCTTC.

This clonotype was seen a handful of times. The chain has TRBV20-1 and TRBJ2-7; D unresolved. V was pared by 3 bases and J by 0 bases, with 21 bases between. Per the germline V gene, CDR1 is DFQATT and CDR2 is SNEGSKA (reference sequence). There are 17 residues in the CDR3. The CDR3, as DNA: TGCAGTGCTAGGTTGCCATCCGCCCTGACCCTCTCCTACGAGCAGTACTTC. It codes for CSARLPSALTLSYEQYF.

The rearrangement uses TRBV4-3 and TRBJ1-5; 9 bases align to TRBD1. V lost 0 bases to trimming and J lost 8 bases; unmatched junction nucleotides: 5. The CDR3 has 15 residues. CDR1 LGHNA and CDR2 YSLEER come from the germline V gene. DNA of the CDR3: TGCGCCAGCAGCCAAGAAGGGACAGGGAATGAGCCCCAGCATTTT. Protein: CASSQEGTGNEPQHF.

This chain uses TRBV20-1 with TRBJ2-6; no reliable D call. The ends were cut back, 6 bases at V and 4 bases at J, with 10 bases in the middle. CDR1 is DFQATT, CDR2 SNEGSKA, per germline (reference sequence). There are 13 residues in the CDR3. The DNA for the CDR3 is TGCAGTGCCCCGACGCAGGGGGCCAACGTCCTGACTTTC. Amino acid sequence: CSAPTQGANVLTF.

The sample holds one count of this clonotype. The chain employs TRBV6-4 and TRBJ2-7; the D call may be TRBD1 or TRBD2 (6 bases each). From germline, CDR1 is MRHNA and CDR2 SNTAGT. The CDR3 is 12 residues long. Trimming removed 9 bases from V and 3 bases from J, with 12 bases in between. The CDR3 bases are TGTGCCAGGTGGGGGGCTTTCTACGAGCAGTACTTC. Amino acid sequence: CARWGAFYEQYF.

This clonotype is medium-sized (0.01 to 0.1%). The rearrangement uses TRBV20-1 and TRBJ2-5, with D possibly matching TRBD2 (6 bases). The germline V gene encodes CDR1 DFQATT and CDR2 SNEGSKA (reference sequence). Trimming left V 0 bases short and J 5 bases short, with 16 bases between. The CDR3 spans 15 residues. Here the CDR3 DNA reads TGCAGTGCTAGAGATCCCGGGAGAAGCGGGGAGACCCAGTACTTC. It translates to CSARDPGRSGETQYF.

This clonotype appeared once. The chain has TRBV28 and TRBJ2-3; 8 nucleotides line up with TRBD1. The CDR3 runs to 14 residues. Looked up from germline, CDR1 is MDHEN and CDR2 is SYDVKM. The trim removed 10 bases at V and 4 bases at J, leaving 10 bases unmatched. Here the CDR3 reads CATRRAGGADTQYF. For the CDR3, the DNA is TGTGCCACCCGAAGGGCAGGGGGCGCAGATACGCAGTATTTT.

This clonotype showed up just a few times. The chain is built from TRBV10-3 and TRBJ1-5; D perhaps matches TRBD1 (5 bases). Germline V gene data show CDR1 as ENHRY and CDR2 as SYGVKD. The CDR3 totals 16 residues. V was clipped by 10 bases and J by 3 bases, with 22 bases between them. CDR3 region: CATRERVGTVNQPQHF. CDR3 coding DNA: TGTGCCACCCGGGAGAGAGTCGGGACGGTCAATCAGCCCCAGCATTTT.